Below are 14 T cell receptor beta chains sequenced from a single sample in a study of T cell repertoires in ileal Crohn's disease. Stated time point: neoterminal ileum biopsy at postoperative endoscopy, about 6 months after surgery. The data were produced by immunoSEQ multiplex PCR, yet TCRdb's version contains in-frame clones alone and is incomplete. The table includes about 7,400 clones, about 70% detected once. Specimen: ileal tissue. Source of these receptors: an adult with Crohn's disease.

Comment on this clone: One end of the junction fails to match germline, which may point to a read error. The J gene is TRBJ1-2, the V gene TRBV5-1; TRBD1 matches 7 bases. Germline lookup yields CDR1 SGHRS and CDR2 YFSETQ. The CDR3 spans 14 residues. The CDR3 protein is CAGSPGTARYGYTF. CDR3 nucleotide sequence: TGCGCCGGCAGCCCGGGGACAGCCCGCTATGGCTACACCTTC.

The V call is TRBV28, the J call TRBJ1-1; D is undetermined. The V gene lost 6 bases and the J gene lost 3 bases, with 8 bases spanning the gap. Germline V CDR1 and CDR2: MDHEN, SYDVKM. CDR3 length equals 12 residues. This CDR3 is CASSSIYTEAFF. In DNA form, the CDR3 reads TGTGCCAGCAGCAGTATCTACACTGAAGCTTTCTTT.

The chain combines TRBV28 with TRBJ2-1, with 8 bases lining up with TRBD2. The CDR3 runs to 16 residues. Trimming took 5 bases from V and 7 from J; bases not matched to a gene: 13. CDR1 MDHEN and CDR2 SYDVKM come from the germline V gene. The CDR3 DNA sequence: TGTGCCAGCAGTCTCCCTCCCGGGGGGGCCTCGAATGAGCAGTTCTTC. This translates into CASSLPPGGASNEQFF.

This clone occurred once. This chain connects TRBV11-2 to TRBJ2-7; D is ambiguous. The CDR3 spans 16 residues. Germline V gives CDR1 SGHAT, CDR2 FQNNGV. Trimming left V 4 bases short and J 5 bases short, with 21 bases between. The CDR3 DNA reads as TGTGCCAGCAGCTCAGCAACCAGACAAAAAGGCCACGAGCAGTACTTC. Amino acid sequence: CASSSATRQKGHEQYF.

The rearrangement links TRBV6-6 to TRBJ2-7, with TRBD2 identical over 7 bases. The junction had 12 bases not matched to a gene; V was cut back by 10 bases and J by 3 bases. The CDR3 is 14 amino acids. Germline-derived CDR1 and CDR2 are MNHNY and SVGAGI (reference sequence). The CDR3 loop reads CATSLSGVNYEQYF. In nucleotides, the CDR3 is TGTGCCACCTCCCTCAGCGGGGTTAACTACGAGCAGTACTTC.

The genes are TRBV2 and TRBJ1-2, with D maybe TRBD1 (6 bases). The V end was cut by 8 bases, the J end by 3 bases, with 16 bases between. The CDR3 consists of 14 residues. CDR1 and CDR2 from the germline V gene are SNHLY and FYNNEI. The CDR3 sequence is CASLTRDKYYGYTF. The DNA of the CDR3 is TGTGCCAGCTTGACGAGGGACAAATACTATGGCTACACCTTC.

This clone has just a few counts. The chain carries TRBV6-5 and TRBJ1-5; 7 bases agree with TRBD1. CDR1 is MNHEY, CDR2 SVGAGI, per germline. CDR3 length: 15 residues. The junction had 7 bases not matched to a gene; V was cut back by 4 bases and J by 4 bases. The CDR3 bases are TGTGCCAGCAGTTTTTCCGGGACAGCGAATCAGCCCCAGCATTTT. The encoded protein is CASSFSGTANQPQHF.

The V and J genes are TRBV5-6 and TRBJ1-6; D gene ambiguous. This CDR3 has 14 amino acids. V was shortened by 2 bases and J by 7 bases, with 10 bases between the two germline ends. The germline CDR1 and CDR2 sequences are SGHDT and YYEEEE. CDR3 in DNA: TGTGCCAGCAGCTTATTCGACAAAAATTCACCCCTCCACTTT. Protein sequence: CASSLFDKNSPLHF.

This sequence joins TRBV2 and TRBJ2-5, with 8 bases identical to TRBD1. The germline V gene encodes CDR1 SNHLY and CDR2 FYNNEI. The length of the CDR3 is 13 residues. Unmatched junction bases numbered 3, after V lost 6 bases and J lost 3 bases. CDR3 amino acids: CASSSQGEETQYF. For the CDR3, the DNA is TGTGCCAGCAGCTCACAGGGGGAAGAGACCCAGTACTTC.

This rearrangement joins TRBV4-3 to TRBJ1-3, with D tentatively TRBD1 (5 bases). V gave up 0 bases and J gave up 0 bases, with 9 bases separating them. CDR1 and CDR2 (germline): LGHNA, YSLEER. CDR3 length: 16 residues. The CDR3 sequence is CASSQDHRSSGNTIYF. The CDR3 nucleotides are TGCGCCAGCAGCCAAGATCACAGGAGCTCTGGAAACACCATATATTTT.

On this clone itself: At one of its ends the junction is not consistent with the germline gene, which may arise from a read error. CDR3 in amino acids: CATSRDQGGAETLDF. CDR3 DNA: TGTGCCACCAGCAGAGATCAAGGGGGTGCAGAGACACTCGATTTT. The chain has TRBV15 and TRBJ1-1, with TRBD1 as a possible D gene (6 bases). CDR3 length: 15 amino acids. Germline V gene sequence: CDR1 LNHNV, CDR2 YYDKDF (reference sequence).

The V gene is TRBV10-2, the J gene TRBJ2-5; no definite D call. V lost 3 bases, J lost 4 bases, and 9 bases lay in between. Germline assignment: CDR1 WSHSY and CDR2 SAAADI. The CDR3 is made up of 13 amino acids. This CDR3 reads CASSDSGRETQYF. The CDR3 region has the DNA TGCGCCAGCAGTGACAGTGGGCGAGAGACCCAGTACTTC.

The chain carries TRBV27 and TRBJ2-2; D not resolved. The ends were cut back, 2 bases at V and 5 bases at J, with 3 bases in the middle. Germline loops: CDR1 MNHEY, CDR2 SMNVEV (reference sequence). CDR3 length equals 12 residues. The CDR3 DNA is TGTGCCAGCAGTTTACAGACCGGGGAGCTGTTTTTT. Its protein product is CASSLQTGELFF.

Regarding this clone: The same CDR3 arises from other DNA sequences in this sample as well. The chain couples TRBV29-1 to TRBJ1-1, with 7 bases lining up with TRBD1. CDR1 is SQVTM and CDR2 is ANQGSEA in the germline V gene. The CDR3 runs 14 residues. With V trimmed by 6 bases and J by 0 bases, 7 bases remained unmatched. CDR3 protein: CSVVPTGVNTEAFF. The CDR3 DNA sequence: TGCAGCGTCGTTCCTACAGGGGTGAACACTGAAGCTTTCTTT.